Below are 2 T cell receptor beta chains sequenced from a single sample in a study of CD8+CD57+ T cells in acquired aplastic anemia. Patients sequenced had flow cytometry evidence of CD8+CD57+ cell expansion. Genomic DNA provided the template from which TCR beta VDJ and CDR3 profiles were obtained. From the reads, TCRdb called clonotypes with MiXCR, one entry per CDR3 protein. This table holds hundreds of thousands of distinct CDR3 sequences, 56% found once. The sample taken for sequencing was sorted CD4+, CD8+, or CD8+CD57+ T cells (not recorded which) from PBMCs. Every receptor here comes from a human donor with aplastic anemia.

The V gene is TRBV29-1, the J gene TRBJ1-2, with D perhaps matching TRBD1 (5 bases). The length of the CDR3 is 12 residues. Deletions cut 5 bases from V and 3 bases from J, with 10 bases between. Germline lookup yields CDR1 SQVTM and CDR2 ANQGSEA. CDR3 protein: CSVPGGDYGYTF. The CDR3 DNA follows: TGCAGCGTTCCAGGAGGGGACTATGGCTACACCTTC.

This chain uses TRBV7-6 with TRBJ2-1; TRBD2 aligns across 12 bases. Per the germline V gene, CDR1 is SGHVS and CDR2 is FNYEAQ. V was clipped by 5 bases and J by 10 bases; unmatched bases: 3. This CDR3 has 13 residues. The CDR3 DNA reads TGTGCCAGCAGCGGACTAGCGGGGAGCGAGCAGTTCTTC. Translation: CASSGLAGSEQFF.